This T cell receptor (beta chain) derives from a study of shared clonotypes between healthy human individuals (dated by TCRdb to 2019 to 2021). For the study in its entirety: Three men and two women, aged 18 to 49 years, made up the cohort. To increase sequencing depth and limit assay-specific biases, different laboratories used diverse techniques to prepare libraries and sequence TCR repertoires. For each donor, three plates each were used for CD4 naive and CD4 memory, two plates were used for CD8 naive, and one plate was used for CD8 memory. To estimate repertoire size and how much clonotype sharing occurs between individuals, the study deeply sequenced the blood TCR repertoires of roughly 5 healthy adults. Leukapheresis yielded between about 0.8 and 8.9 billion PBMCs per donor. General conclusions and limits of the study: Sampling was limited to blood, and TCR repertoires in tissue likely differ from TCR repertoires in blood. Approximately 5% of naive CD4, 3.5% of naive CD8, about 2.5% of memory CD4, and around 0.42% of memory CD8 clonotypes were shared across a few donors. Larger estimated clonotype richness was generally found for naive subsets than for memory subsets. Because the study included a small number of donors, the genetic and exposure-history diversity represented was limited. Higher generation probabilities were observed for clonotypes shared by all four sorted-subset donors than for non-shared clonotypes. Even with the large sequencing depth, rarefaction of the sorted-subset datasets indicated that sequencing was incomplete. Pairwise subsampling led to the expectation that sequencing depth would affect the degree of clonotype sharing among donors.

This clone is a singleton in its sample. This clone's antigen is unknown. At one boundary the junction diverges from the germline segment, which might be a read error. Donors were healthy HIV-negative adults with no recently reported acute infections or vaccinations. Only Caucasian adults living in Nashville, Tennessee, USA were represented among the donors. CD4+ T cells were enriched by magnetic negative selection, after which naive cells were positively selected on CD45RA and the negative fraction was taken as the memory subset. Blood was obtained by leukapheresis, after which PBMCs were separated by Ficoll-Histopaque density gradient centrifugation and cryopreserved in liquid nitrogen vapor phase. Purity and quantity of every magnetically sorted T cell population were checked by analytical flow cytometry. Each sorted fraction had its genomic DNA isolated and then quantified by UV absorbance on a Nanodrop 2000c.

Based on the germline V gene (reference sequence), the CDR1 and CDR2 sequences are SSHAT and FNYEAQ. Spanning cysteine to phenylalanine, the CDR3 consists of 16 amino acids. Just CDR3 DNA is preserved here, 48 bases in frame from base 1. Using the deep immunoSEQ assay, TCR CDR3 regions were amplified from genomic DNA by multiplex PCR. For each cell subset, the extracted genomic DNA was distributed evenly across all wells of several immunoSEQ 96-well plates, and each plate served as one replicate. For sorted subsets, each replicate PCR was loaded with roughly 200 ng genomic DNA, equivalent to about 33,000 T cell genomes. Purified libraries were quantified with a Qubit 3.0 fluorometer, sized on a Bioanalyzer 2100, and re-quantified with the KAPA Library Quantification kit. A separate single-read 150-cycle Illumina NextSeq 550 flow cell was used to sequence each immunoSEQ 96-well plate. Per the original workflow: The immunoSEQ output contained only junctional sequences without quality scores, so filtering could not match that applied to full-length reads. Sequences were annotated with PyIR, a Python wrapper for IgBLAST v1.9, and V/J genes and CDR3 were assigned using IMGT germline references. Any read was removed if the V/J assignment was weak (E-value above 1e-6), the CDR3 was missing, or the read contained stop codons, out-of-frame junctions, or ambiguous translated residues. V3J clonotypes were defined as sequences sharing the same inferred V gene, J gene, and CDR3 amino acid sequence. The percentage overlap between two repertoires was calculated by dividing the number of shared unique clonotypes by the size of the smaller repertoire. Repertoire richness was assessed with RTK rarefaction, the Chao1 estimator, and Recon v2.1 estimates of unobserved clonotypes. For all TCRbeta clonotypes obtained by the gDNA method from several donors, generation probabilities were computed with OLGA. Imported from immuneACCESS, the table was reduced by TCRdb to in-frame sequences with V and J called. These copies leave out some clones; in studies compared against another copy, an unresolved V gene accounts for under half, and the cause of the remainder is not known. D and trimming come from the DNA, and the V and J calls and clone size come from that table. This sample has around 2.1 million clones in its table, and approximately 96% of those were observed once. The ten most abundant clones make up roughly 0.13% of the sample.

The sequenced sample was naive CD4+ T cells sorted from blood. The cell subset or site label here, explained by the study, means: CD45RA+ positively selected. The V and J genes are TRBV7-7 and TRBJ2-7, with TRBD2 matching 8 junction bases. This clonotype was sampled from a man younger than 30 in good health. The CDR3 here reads CASSLVGLAAAYEQYF. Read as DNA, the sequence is TGTGCTAGCAGCTTAGTCGGACTAGCCGCTGCCTACGAGCAGTACTTC.